One and the same sample provided the 14 T cell receptor beta chains below, sequenced in a study of cytomegalovirus exposure and HLA in healthy donors (dated by TCRdb to 2017 to 2019). Library preparation employed the immunoSEQ multiplex PCR assay. The multiplex PCR relied on a mix of 60 forward primers for TCR Vbeta segments and 13 reverse primers for TCR Jbeta segments. As stored in TCRdb, this immuneACCESS dataset retains in-frame rearrangements with V and J assigned. A fraction of the clones does not appear; measured against another copy, unresolved V genes explain less than half of the discrepancy, and the remainder lacks a known reason. The sample table holds about 92,000 clones. 15% to 17% of the sample rests with the top ten. Sequenced material: PBMCs. These receptors were obtained from a man in his fifties in good health and CMV-seropositive.

The CDR3 protein is CASSQDQTATDRFYYGYTF. CDR3 coding DNA: TGCGCCAGCAGCCAAGATCAAACAGCGACAGATCGGTTCTACTATGGCTACACCTTC. The chain carries TRBV4-1 and TRBJ1-2; D perhaps matches TRBD1 (5 bases). V lost 0 bases and J lost 3, with 23 bases in between. The CDR3 covers 19 residues. CDR1 is MGHRA, CDR2 YSYEKL, per germline.

This rearrangement joins TRBV29-1 to TRBJ1-2, with D hard to call. CDR3 length: 13 amino acids. V was trimmed by 3 bases and J by 4 bases, leaving 12 bases between them. The germline CDR1 and CDR2 sequences are SQVTM and ANQGSEA. CDR3 sequence: CSVEALRGYGYTF. In nucleotides, the CDR3 is TGCAGCGTTGAGGCCCTCCGAGGCTATGGCTACACCTTC. Using reference TRBV29-1 and TRBJ1-2 for the parts outside the CDR3, the full variable domain is SAVISQKPSRDICQRGTSLTIQCQVDSQVTMMFWYRQQPGQSLTLIATANQGSEATYESGFVIDKFPISRPNLTFSTLTVSNMSPEDSSIYLCSVEALRGYGYTFGSGTRLTVV.

This chain links TRBV14 with TRBJ2-3, with 9 bases aligning to TRBD1. This CDR3 has 14 residues. The V gene end was trimmed by 3 bases and the J gene end by 5 bases; junction bases not matched to a gene: 3. CDR1 and CDR2 (germline): SGHDN, FVKESK. Here the CDR3 DNA reads TGTGCCAGCAGCCAGGACAGGGGTAGAGATACGCAGTATTTT. Translated, it gives CASSQDRGRDTQYF. Filled out from reference TRBV14 and TRBJ2-3, the complete variable domain reads EAGVTQFPSHSVIEKGQTVTLRCDPISGHDNLYWYRRVMGKEIKFLLHFVKESKQDESGMPNNRFLAERTGGTYSTLKVQPAELEDSGVYFCASSQDRGRDTQYFGPGTRLTVL.

V is TRBV6-5 and J is TRBJ2-1; 7 positions agree with TRBD2. CDR1 and CDR2 (germline): MNHEY, SVGAGI. V shed 2 bases, J shed 7 bases, and the junction held 2 bases outside the gene matches. The CDR3 consists of 13 residues. The CDR3 here is CASSYRRENEQFF. The CDR3 nucleotides are TGTGCCAGCAGTTACAGGCGGGAGAATGAGCAGTTCTTC.

This chain connects TRBV7-2 to TRBJ2-7; a possible D gene is TRBD2 (5 bases). V dropped 3 bases and J dropped 6 bases, with 9 bases sitting between them. CDR1 and CDR2 from the germline V gene are SGHTA and FQGNSA. The CDR3 covers 12 residues. The CDR3 is CASSFFRGEQYF. DNA for the CDR3: TGTGCCAGCAGCTTCTTTCGGGGCGAGCAGTACTTC.

The chain is built from TRBV11-3 and TRBJ1-1, with TRBD1 as a possible D gene (5 bases). Per germline, CDR1 SGHNT and CDR2 YENEEA. Trimming cost V 1 base and J 1 base, with 10 bases left between them. The CDR3 runs to 15 residues. The CDR3 reads CASSLGRGWNTEAFF. The CDR3 region has the DNA TGTGCCAGCAGCTTAGGGCGGGGCTGGAACACTGAAGCTTTCTTT.

CDR3 nucleotide sequence: TGTGCCAGCTCACGCTCCTTTAGCAGGGATGTACGGTATGGCTACACCTTC. Its translation is CASSRSFSRDVRYGYTF. This chain connects TRBV18 to TRBJ1-2; maybe TRBD1 (5 bases). This CDR3 is 17 amino acids long. Looked up from germline, CDR1 is KGHSH and CDR2 is LQKENI. V was shortened by 4 bases and J by 5 bases, with 23 bases between the two germline ends.

The chain recombines TRBV18 with TRBJ2-7; perhaps TRBD1 as D (5 bases). Between the trimmed V and J ends, which lost 2 bases and 1 base, there was a span of 9 bases. Germline CDR1 is KGHSH and CDR2 is LQKENI. CDR3 size: 14 residues. CDR3 in DNA: TGTGCCAGCTCACCATCTAGGGGATCCTACGAGCAGTACGTC. Translation: CASSPSRGSYEQYV.

The gene calls are TRBV18 and TRBJ2-1, with 7 bases that match TRBD2. V shed 7 bases, J shed 6 bases, and the junction held 15 bases outside the gene matches. The germline V gene has CDR1 KGHSH and CDR2 LQKENI. The CDR3 contains 16 residues. The DNA for the CDR3 is TGTGCCAGCTTTCACGATAGGGCGGGAGTCGGCAATGAGCAGTTCTTC. Encoded protein: CASFHDRAGVGNEQFF.

V and J are TRBV5-4 and TRBJ2-1; 8 bases fit TRBD1. Germline CDR1 is SGHNT and CDR2 is YYREEE (reference sequence). CDR3 length equals 15 residues. The V and J ends lost 4 bases and 4 bases, in that order; junction bases with no gene match: 7. CDR3 protein: CASSTRTGPYNEQFF. Here the CDR3 DNA reads TGTGCCAGCAGCACGCGGACAGGGCCATACAATGAGCAGTTCTTC.

The genes are TRBV4-3 and TRBJ2-7, with TRBD1 matching 7 bases. With V trimmed by 0 bases and J by 0 bases, 14 bases remained unmatched. The CDR3 contains 19 residues. The germline CDR1 and CDR2 sequences are LGHNA and YSLEER. The DNA of the CDR3 is TGCGCCAGCAGCCAAGATGGACAGATAGGACAGGCCGACTCCTACGAGCAGTACTTC. This gives the protein CASSQDGQIGQADSYEQYF.

The chain has TRBV7-9 and TRBJ1-1; 8 bases agree with TRBD1. The CDR3 consists of 13 residues. The junction had 3 bases not matched to a gene; V was cut back by 1 base and J by 8 bases. Germline loops: CDR1 SEHNR, CDR2 FQNEAQ (reference sequence). This CDR3 is CASSLGTGTEAFF. CDR3 bases: TGTGCCAGCAGCTTAGGGACAGGGACCGAAGCTTTCTTT.

The rearrangement joins TRBV5-1 to TRBJ2-4; TRBD1 might be the D (5 bases). Germline V lookup: CDR1 SGHRS, CDR2 YFSETQ. CDR3 length equals 15 residues. V shed 4 bases and J shed 0 bases, with 11 bases lying between them. The CDR3 loop is CASSPSTEAKNIQYF. CDR3 DNA sequence: TGCGCCAGCAGCCCATCGACAGAAGCCAAAAACATTCAGTACTTC.

V gene TRBV15 combines with J gene TRBJ2-5; D is undetermined. Trimming shortened V by 1 base and J by 2 bases, and 14 bases separated the two germline ends. Germline V gene sequence: CDR1 LNHNV, CDR2 YYDKDF (reference sequence). This CDR3 is 16 amino acids long. CDR3 amino acids: CATSRAGGLHQETQYF. In DNA form, the CDR3 reads TGTGCCACCAGCAGAGCAGGTGGCCTACATCAAGAGACCCAGTACTTC.